This T cell receptor beta chain was obtained from a study of T-cell reconstitution after alpha-beta-depleted transplantation in children. This clonotype was counted only a few times. The antigen is not known. During its preparation, the TCRbeta library received unique molecular identifiers. In TCRdb, the PCR reads were re-called with MiXCR into one record per CDR3 protein. Of about 980,000 distinct CDR3 sequences listed, roughly 29% were seen once; the top ten hold about 28%. With 0 bases removed from V and 4 bases from J, the gap between germline ends came to 16 bases. This CDR3 has 17 residues. Germline lookup yields CDR1 MNHEY and CDR2 SVGAGI. Broader study findings: Several patients had high TCRbeta diversity at day 60; it came from surviving recipient T cells and thymic progenitors.

This receptor was obtained from a boy under three years old who had a stem cell transplant for SCID, so the T cells may come from the graft donor. The sample in question was PBMCs, mostly from graft donor cells, obtained 360 days after TCRalphabeta/CD19-depleted stem cell transplant. The chain recombines TRBV6-5 with TRBJ1-3, with D unclear. The CDR3 DNA is TGTGCCAGCAGTTACTCCAGACAAGGTCTGGCAGGAAACACCATATATTTT. Amino acids: CASSYSRQGLAGNTIYF.